This T cell receptor (beta chain) was identified during a study of OX40 agonist ivuxolimab in advanced cancers. Turning to the study itself: Among those enrolled, mean age was approximately 60 years (range 23 to 79) and approximately 80% were male.

Blood was sampled at baseline, cycle 4 day 1, and cycle 7 day 1. This CDR3 is built from 12 residues. From germline, CDR1 is MNHNY and CDR2 SVGAGI (reference sequence). The germline V and J ends were trimmed by 5 bases and 6 bases, with 8 bases remaining between them. Method: immunoSEQ multiplex PCR; TCRdb's copy keeps in-frame clones and lacks some. The data contain over 50,000 clones, approximately 77% of them seen just once; the ten biggest clones take up less than 0.6%. The chain links TRBV6-6 to TRBJ1-5; D is possibly TRBD1 (6 bases). The TCR was taken from an adult with an advanced solid tumor such as melanoma, head and neck, liver or kidney cancer. Sequences were derived from CD4+ or CD8+ T cells sorted from blood, sampled in a trial of the OX40 agonist ivuxolimab. CDR3 residues: CASSQGGQPQHF. In DNA form, the CDR3 reads TGTGCCAGCAGTCAAGGGGGTCAGCCCCAGCATTTT.